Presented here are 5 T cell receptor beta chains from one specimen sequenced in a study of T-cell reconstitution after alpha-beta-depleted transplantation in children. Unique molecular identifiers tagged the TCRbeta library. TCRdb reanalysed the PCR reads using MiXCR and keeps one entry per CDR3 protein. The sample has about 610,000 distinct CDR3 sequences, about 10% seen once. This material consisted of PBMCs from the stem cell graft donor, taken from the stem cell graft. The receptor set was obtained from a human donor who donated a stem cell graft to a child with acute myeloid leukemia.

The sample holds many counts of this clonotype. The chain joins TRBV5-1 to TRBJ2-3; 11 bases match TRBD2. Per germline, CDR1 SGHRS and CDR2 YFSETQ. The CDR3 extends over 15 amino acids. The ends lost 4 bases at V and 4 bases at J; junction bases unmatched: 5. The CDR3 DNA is TGCGCCAGCAGCCTTGTACTAGCGGGGGCAGATACGCAGTATTTT. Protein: CASSLVLAGADTQYF. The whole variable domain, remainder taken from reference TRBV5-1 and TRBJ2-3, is KAGVTQTPRYLIKTRGQQVTLSCSPISGHRSVSWYQQTPGQGLQFLFEYFSETQRNKGNFPGRFSGRQFSNSRSEMNVSTLELGDSALYLCASSLVLAGADTQYFGPGTRLTVL.

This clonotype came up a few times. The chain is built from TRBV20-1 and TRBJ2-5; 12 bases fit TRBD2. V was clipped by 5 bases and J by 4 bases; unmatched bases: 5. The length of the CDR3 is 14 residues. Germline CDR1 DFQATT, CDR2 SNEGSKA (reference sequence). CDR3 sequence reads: CSASLAGGGETQYF. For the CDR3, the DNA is TGCAGTGCTTCTCTAGCGGGAGGGGGAGAGACCCAGTACTTC.

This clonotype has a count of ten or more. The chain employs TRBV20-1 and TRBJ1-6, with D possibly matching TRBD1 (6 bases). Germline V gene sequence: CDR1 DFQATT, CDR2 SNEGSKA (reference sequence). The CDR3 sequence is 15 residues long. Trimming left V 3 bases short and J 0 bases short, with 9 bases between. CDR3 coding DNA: TGCAGTGCTAGGCAGGGGAGCTCCTATAATTCACCCCTCCACTTT. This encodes CSARQGSSYNSPLHF.

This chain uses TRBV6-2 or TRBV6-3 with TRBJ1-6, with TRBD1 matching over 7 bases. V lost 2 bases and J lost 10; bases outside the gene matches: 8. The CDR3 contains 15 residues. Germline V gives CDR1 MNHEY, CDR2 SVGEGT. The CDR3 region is CASSYADRDRSPLHF. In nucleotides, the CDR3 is TGTGCCAGCAGTTACGCTGACAGGGACCGATCACCCCTCCACTTT.

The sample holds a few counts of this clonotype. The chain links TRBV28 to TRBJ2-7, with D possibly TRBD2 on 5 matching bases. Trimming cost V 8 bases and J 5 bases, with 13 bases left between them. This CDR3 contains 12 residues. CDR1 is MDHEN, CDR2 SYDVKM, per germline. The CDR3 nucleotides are TGTGCCAGCGGACTCCTGGCCAACGAGCAGTACTTC. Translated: CASGLLANEQYF. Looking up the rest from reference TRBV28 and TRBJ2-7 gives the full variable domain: DVKVTQSSRYLVKRTGEKVFLECVQDMDHENMFWYRQDPGLGLRLIYFSYDVKMKEKGDIPEGYSVSREKKERFSLILESASTNQTSMYLCASGLLANEQYFGPGTRLTVT.